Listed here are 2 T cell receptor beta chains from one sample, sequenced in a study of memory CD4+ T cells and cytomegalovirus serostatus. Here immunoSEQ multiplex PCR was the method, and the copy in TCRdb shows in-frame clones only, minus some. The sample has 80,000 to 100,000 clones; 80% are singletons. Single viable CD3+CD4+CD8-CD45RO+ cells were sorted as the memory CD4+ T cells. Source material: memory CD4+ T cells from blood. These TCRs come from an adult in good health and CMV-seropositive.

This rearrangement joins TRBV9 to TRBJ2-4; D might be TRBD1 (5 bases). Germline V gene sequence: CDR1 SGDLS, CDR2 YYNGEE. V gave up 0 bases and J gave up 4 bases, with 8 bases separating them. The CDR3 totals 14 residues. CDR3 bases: TGTGCCAGCAGCGTAGAACCAGGGAAAAACATTCAGTACTTC. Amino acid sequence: CASSVEPGKNIQYF.

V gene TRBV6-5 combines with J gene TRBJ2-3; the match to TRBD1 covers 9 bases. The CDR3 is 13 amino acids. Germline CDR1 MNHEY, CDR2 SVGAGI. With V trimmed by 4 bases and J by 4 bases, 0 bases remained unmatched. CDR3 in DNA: TGTGCCAGCAGTTGGGACAGGGCAGATACGCAGTATTTT. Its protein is CASSWDRADTQYF.